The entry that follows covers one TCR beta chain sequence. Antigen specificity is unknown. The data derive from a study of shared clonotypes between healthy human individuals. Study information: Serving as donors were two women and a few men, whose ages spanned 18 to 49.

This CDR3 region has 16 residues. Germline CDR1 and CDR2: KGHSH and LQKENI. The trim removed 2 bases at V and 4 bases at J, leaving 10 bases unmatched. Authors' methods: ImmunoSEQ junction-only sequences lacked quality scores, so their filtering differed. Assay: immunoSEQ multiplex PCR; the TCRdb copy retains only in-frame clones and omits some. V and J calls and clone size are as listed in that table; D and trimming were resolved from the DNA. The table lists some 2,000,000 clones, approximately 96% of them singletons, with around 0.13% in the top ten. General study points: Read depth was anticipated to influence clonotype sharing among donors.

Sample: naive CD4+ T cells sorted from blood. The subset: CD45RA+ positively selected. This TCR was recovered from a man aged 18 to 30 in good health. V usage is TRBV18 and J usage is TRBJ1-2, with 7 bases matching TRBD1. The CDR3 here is CASSPGGTGAGYGYTF. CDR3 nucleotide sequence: TGTGCCAGCTCACCAGGAGGCACAGGGGCCGGCTATGGCTACACCTTC.